This is a list of T cell receptor beta chains from one sample in a study of identical twins. TCRdb recomputed calls from the 5' RACE reads with MiXCR, one row per CDR3 protein. The table records approximately 410,000 distinct CDR3 sequences, roughly 20% of them present only once. The material sequenced was naive T cells sorted from blood. The receptor set was obtained from a man aged 50 to 59 in good health. Each CDR3 is given with its conserved first and last residue. The D gene is left open where the match is weak. Part of the rows lack a size; the others show once, few, many or a class for expanded clones.

TRBD2	TRBJ2-2	18	NA	TRBV20-1	TGCAGTGCCAGAAGTACTAGCGGGGGGGAATGGGCCACCGGGGAGCTGTTTTTT	CSARSTSGGEWATGELFF
NA	TRBJ2-7	15	few	TRBV6-5	TGTGCCAGCAGTTATATGCCCAGGACCCCCTACGAGCAGTACTTC	CASSYMPRTPYEQYF
NA	TRBJ1-1	11	many	TRBV7-2	TGTGCCAGCAGCTTAGCCACTGAAGCTTTCTTT	CASSLATEAFF
NA	TRBJ2-3	15	few	TRBV27	TGTGCCAGCAGTCGTTCAGTATTGGGCACAGATACGCAGTATTTT	CASSRSVLGTDTQYF
NA	TRBJ2-2	17	NA	TRBV7-9	TGTGCCAGCAGCTTATATCGTGGGGGGAGAAACACCGGGGAGCTGTTTTTT	CASSLYRGGRNTGELFF
TRBD2	TRBJ2-1	15	NA	TRBV12-3/TRBV12-4	TGTGCCAGCAGTTTAGCGCGCGGGAGGGCGGGTGAGCAGTTCTTC	CASSLARGRAGEQFF
TRBD2	TRBJ2-3	13	once	TRBV9	TGTGCCAGCCAAGCGGGATCCACAGATACGCAGTATTTT	CASQAGSTDTQYF
NA	TRBJ2-5	14	few	TRBV11-2	TGTGCCAGCAGCTCGCCCCCCGAGGGCGAGACCCAGTACTTC	CASSSPPEGETQYF
NA	TRBJ2-7	15	many	TRBV4-2	TGTGCCAGCAGCCAAGGAACAGGGAGATCCTACGAGCAGTACTTC	CASSQGTGRSYEQYF
TRBD2	TRBJ2-2	17	NA	TRBV4-2	TGTGCCAGCAGCCAAACTAGCGGGAGGGACGACACCGGGGAGCTGTTTTTT	CASSQTSGRDDTGELFF
TRBD2	TRBJ2-7	13	many	TRBV29-1	TGCAGCGTTGAAAAACTAGCGGGAGACGAGCAGTACTTC	CSVEKLAGDEQYF
NA	TRBJ2-1	13	NA	TRBV7-9	TGTGCCAGCACCAGTAAGAGGGATAATGAGCAGTTCTTC	CASTSKRDNEQFF
NA	TRBJ2-4	15	NA	TRBV5-1	TGCGCCAGCAGCTTGGTTCCGGGGCCTAAAAACATTCAGTACTTC	CASSLVPGPKNIQYF